The clone carrying this T cell receptor (beta chain) was recorded at least ten times. Its target is unknown. V shed 6 bases and J 6 bases; nucleotides not matched to a gene: 9. CDR1 and CDR2 from the germline V gene are DFQATT and SNEGSKA (reference sequence). The CDR3 consists of 14 residues. These data belong to a study of human T cells and chemical hapten exposure. Study at large: Weekly diphenylcyclopropenone doses were given to patients' scalps across the approximately 23-week study. Whole-study results and caveats: Positively correlated with patch test score were the counts of PT1 expanded TCRs.

Time point here: patch test 2, 6 weeks after DPC sensitization. Noted treatment: therapeutic diphenylcyclopropenone sensitization with weekly scalp DPC. The donor pool consisted of alopecia patients aged 18 to 70 years, considered suitable for DPC. Library preparation tagged each individual cDNA molecule with a unique molecular identifier. MiXCR, run by TCRdb on the RACE reads, gives a single entry per CDR3 protein. The data contain about 81,000 distinct CDR3 sequences, about 10% of them singletons. The sequences come from whole blood, collected in connection with sensitization to the hapten diphenylcyclopropenone (DPC). The receptor comes from a woman aged 25 to 45 with alopecia areata. Some clones in this sample may be carry-over from other donors' samples. The rearrangement links TRBV20-1 to TRBJ2-2; 8 nucleotides align to TRBD2. The CDR3 spells CSAGTRANSGELFF. DNA of the CDR3: TGCAGTGCCGGGACTAGGGCTAACTCCGGGGAGCTGTTTTTT.